This T cell receptor beta chain was obtained from a study of blood T cell repertoires in COVID-19. Trimming removed 4 bases at V and 3 bases at J, with 10 bases between. The CDR3 consists of 15 residues. The germline V gene encodes CDR1 MNHEY and CDR2 SMNVEV (reference sequence). Sequencing was performed with immunoSEQ multiplex PCR; in TCRdb, only in-frame clones are kept and a portion is missing. The sample includes around 400,000 clones, 70% to 90% of them seen just once. The sample consisted of PBMCs or T cells enriched from blood (not recorded which). The clonotype was recovered from a woman under 30 who had been exposed to COVID-19. This chain uses TRBV27 with TRBJ1-6; perhaps TRBD1 as D (5 bases). The CDR3 protein is CASSSGTYYNSPLHF. Here the CDR3 DNA reads TGTGCCAGCAGTTCTGGGACTTACTATAATTCACCCCTCCACTTT.